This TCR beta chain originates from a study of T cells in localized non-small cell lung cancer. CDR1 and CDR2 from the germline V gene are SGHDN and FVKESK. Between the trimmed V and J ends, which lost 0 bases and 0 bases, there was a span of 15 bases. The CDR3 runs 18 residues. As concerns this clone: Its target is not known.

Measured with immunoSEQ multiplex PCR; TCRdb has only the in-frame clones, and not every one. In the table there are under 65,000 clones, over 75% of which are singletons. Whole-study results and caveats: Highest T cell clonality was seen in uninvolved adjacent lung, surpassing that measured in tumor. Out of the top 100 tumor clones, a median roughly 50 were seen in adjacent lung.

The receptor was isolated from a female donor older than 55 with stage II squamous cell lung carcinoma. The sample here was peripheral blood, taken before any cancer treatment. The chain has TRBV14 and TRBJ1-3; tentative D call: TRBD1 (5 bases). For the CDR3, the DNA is TGTGCCAGCAGCCAAGATCGAGCAGGGATGCGCTCTGGAAACACCATATATTTT. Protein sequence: CASSQDRAGMRSGNTIYF.